These 26 T cell receptor beta chains were all obtained from the same sample, sequenced in a study of Ad26.COV2.S vaccination and SARS-CoV-2 variants. Profiling relied on immunoSEQ multiplex PCR, and the TCRdb table lists in-frame clones only, not all of them. The sample yields about 350,000 clones, 80% to 90% seen once. Treatment noted: roughly 20 received Ad26.COV2.S at low or high dose, single or two shots; 5 received placebo; per-sample allocation not given. Sampling happened 63 days after the first vaccine or placebo injection. The material was peripheral blood, obtained in a trial of Ad26.COV2.S vaccine versus placebo. Every receptor here comes from a person aged 18 to 59 who received the Ad26.COV2.S COVID-19 vaccine or a placebo.

This clone was detected only a few times. The chain has TRBV19 and TRBJ2-7, with D perhaps matching TRBD1 or TRBD2 (5 bases each). Germline values: CDR1 LNHDA, CDR2 SQIVND (reference sequence). V shed 2 bases and J shed 0 bases, with 11 bases lying between them. This CDR3 is 15 amino acids long. CDR3 protein: CASSINDGTSYEQYF. CDR3 DNA: TGTGCCAGTAGTATAAACGACGGGACCTCCTACGAGCAGTACTTC.

V is TRBV5-5 and J is TRBJ2-1; 12 bases agree with TRBD1. This CDR3 has 16 amino acids. CDR1 is SGHKS, CDR2 YYEKEE, per germline (reference sequence). Losses at the gene ends were 0 bases for V and 4 bases for J; bases not matched to a gene: 2. Here the CDR3 reads CASSLVGQGAYNEQFF. The CDR3 DNA is TGTGCCAGCAGCTTGGTGGGACAGGGGGCATACAATGAGCAGTTCTTC.

V gene TRBV7-9 combines with J gene TRBJ1-2; D not resolved. Germline-derived CDR1 and CDR2 are SEHNR and FQNEAQ (reference sequence). This CDR3 comprises 11 residues. V lost 5 bases and J lost 3, with 4 bases in between. CDR3 loop: CASSEYYGYTF. The CDR3 DNA reads TGTGCCAGCAGCGAATACTATGGCTACACCTTC.

The V call is TRBV9, the J call TRBJ2-5; 7 bases line up with TRBD1. This CDR3 region has 14 residues. The J segment lost 5 bases and the V segment lost 3 bases, leaving 7 bases of the junction unmatched. CDR1 and CDR2 (germline): SGDLS, YYNGEE. CDR3 sequence: CASSGGQLGETQYF. The CDR3 DNA follows: TGTGCCAGCAGCGGGGGACAGTTGGGGGAGACCCAGTACTTC.

This clone came up a few times. The chain combines TRBV20-1 with TRBJ1-2; D is ambiguous. V was trimmed by 6 bases and J by 6 bases, leaving 8 bases between them. Germline CDR1 is DFQATT and CDR2 is SNEGSKA (reference sequence). This CDR3 contains 10 residues. The CDR3 DNA reads as TGCAGTGCCCCGAACGATGGCTACACCTTC. Translated, it gives CSAPNDGYTF.

The DNA of the CDR3 is TGTGCCAGCAGCGTAGACTGGAGGGACTCTGGGGCCAACGTCCTGACTTTC. Translated: CASSVDWRDSGANVLTF. The chain uses TRBV3-1 (or the pseudogene TRBV3-2) and TRBJ2-6; possible D gene TRBD2, 6 bases. V lost 5 bases and J 0 bases, leaving 14 bases between the germline ends. Germline assignment: CDR1 LGHDT and CDR2 YNNKEL (reference sequence). The CDR3 has 17 amino acids.

This clone appeared a few times. The rearrangement joins TRBV4-2 to TRBJ2-3; 9 nucleotides agree with TRBD2. V was pared by 0 bases and J by 4 bases, with 2 bases of the junction left unmatched. Per the germline V gene, CDR1 is LGHNA and CDR2 is YNFKEQ. The CDR3 has 15 amino acids. CDR3 region: CASSQERGGPDTQYF. The CDR3 DNA sequence: TGTGCCAGCAGCCAAGAGCGGGGGGGCCCAGATACGCAGTATTTT.

The chain joins TRBV4-1 to TRBJ2-2; the D is unclear. CDR1 and CDR2 from the germline V gene are MGHRA and YSYEKL. The CDR3 is 15 amino acids. The V end lost 1 base, the J end lost 1 base, and 7 bases lay between the germline ends. The CDR3 DNA reads TGCGCCAGCAGCCAAGGACCCCAGAACACCGGGGAGCTGTTTTTT. This gives the protein CASSQGPQNTGELFF.

V and J are TRBV29-1 and TRBJ2-7, with D uncertain. CDR1 and CDR2 (germline): SQVTM, ANQGSEA. The CDR3 contains 14 residues. The V end was cut by 1 base, the J end by 1 base, with 11 bases between. The CDR3 DNA reads TGCAGCGTTGAAGTGGCAGGCAGTTCCTACGAGCAGTACTTC. It specifies CSVEVAGSSYEQYF.

The chain couples TRBV2 to TRBJ1-4; D unresolved. Germline CDR1 is SNHLY and CDR2 is FYNNEI. The V end lost 6 bases, the J end lost 7 bases, and 12 bases lay between the germline ends. The CDR3 is 13 residues long. The CDR3 nucleotides read TGTGCCAGCAGGACCGAGAATCGTGAAAAACTGTTTTTT. Its protein is CASRTENREKLFF.

This clone is a singleton in its sample. The rearrangement links TRBV7-2 to TRBJ1-2, with D perhaps matching TRBD1 (5 bases). The ends were cut back, 7 bases at V and 5 bases at J, with 20 bases in the middle. The CDR3 contains 15 residues. Germline V gene sequence: CDR1 SGHTA, CDR2 FQGNSA. CDR3 protein: CASTPTGVGGYGYTF. CDR3 DNA: TGTGCCAGCACCCCGACGGGGGTAGGCGGTTATGGCTACACCTTC. The full variable domain, with the rest looked up from reference TRBV7-2 and TRBJ1-2, is GAGVSQSPSNKVTEKGKDVELRCDPISGHTALYWYRQSLGQGLEFLIYFQGNSAPDKSGLPSDRFSAERTGGSVSTLTIQRTQQEDSAVYLCASTPTGVGGYGYTFGSGTRLTVV.

The chain links TRBV7-2 to TRBJ2-3, with D perhaps matching TRBD2 (6 bases). Germline V gene sequence: CDR1 SGHTA, CDR2 FQGNSA. The V end lost 2 bases, the J end lost 2 bases, and 17 bases lay between the germline ends. The CDR3 has 17 amino acids. CDR3 in DNA: TGTGCCAGCAGCTTAACGTTTCGGGGGACCTACACAGATACGCAGTATTTT. Protein sequence: CASSLTFRGTYTDTQYF. The variable domain in full, completed from reference TRBV7-2 and TRBJ2-3, reads GAGVSQSPSNKVTEKGKDVELRCDPISGHTALYWYRQSLGQGLEFLIYFQGNSAPDKSGLPSDRFSAERTGGSVSTLTIQRTQQEDSAVYLCASSLTFRGTYTDTQYFGPGTRLTVL.

The genes are TRBV20-1 and TRBJ1-2; D call uncertain. The germline V gene has CDR1 DFQATT and CDR2 SNEGSKA (reference sequence). V lost 3 bases and J 0 bases, leaving 17 bases between the germline ends. This CDR3 contains 16 residues. CDR3 loop: CSASIRQTPANYGYTF. The CDR3, as DNA: TGCAGTGCTAGTATCCGGCAGACCCCCGCTAACTATGGCTACACCTTC.

The chain links TRBV7-2 to TRBJ2-3, with D possibly matching TRBD1 (6 bases). Trimming left V 0 bases short and J 2 bases short, with 9 bases between. The CDR3 loop spans 15 amino acids. Germline V gene lookup returns CDR1 SGHTA and CDR2 FQGNSA. The DNA for the CDR3 is TGTGCCAGCAGCTTAGCGGGGGCCTCCACAGATACGCAGTATTTT. Residues: CASSLAGASTDTQYF.

This clone occurred once. The genes are TRBV18 and TRBJ1-1; D may be TRBD1 (6 bases). From germline, CDR1 is KGHSH and CDR2 LQKENI. With 1 base removed from V and 4 bases from J, the gap between germline ends came to 10 bases. There are 14 residues in the CDR3. This CDR3 reads CASSPLQGSTEAFF. CDR3 bases: TGTGCCAGCTCACCACTTCAGGGGTCCACTGAAGCTTTCTTT.

The chain is built from TRBV10-3 and TRBJ2-1, with D perhaps TRBD2 (5 bases). The CDR3 is made up of 14 amino acids. Germline-derived CDR1 and CDR2 are ENHRY and SYGVKD. With 0 bases removed from V and 8 bases from J, the gap between germline ends came to 11 bases. The CDR3 region is CAISESGAGYEQFF. In DNA, the CDR3 is TGTGCCATCAGTGAGTCTGGCGCGGGCTATGAGCAGTTCTTC.

The chain links TRBV6-1 to TRBJ2-3; D might be TRBD1 (6 bases). CDR1 MNHNS and CDR2 SASEGT come from the germline V gene. The CDR3 has 16 residues. V was clipped by 4 bases and J by 1 base, with 15 bases between them. For the CDR3, the DNA is TGTGCCAGCAGTGCCCACGGGACACTTCGCACAGATACGCAGTATTTT. This sequence encodes CASSAHGTLRTDTQYF.

The chain uses TRBV12-5 and TRBJ2-3; D may be TRBD2 (6 bases). Trimming cost V 0 bases and J 0 bases, with 13 bases left between them. The CDR3 is made up of 17 amino acids. Germline V gene data show CDR1 as LGHNT and CDR2 as FRNRAP. The CDR3 nucleotides are TGTGCTAGTGGTTTGGTACTTCGGGGGACTAGCACAGATACGCAGTATTTT. This encodes CASGLVLRGTSTDTQYF.

In regard to this clone: Other DNA sequences in this sample translate to the same CDR3. This sequence joins TRBV12-3 or TRBV12-4 and TRBJ1-1, with D hard to call. The CDR3 spans 13 residues. The V and J ends lost 2 bases and 1 base respectively, with 5 bases between them. The CDR3 sequence: CASSLNRNTEAFF. CDR3 sequence (DNA): TGTGCCAGCAGTTTAAATAGGAACACTGAAGCTTTCTTT.

This clone appeared a single time. The J gene is TRBJ2-1, the V gene TRBV9; maybe TRBD2 (6 bases). V shed 0 bases and J shed 4 bases, with 8 bases lying between them. The length of the CDR3 is 14 residues. Germline CDR1 reads SGDLS; CDR2 reads YYNGEE. Here the CDR3 reads CASSVGRGYNEQFF. In DNA form, the CDR3 reads TGTGCCAGCAGCGTAGGGAGGGGTTACAATGAGCAGTTCTTC. The full variable domain, completed using reference TRBV9 and TRBJ2-1, is DSGVTQTPKHLITATGQRVTLRCSPRSGDLSVYWYQQSLDQGLQFLIQYYNGEERAKGNILERFSAQQFPDLHSELNLSSLELGDSALYFCASSVGRGYNEQFFGPGTRLTVL.

This chain connects TRBV6-1 to TRBJ1-4; TRBD1 is a possible D gene (6 bases). Between the trimmed V and J ends, which lost 0 bases and 3 bases, there was a span of 11 bases. The CDR3 runs 16 residues. Germline loops: CDR1 MNHNS, CDR2 SASEGT. The DNA of the CDR3 is TGTGCCAGCAGTGAAGCTCTAACAGGGTCTAATGAAAAACTGTTTTTT. As protein: CASSEALTGSNEKLFF.

The chain carries TRBV11-3 and TRBJ2-1; 9 nucleotides match TRBD2. Germline CDR1 and CDR2: SGHNT and YENEEA. V dropped 1 base and J dropped 3; count of bases not matched to a gene: 1. CDR3 length: 15 residues. CDR3 DNA sequence: TGTGCCAGCAGCTTAGGAGCGGGGGGCTACAATGAGCAGTTCTTC. Encoded protein: CASSLGAGGYNEQFF.

V gene TRBV6-5 combines with J gene TRBJ1-3, with a weak D call TRBD1 (5 bases). This CDR3 has 15 amino acids. Trimming removed 2 bases from V and 2 bases from J, with 10 bases in between. The germline V gene encodes CDR1 MNHEY and CDR2 SVGAGI. The CDR3 loop is CASSYPPGPGNTIYF. The CDR3 DNA follows: TGTGCCAGCAGTTACCCCCCGGGGCCTGGAAACACCATATATTTT.

This chain links TRBV5-1 with TRBJ2-1; D ambiguous. The V gene's germline CDR1 is SGHRS and CDR2 YFSETQ. The CDR3 is made up of 15 amino acids. Trimming took off 0 bases at V and 6 bases at J, with 13 bases between the two ends. For the CDR3, the DNA is TGCGCCAGCAGCTTGGTTTCAGGTCAAGGCAATGAGCAGTTCTTC. It codes for CASSLVSGQGNEQFF.

This chain joins TRBV2 and TRBJ1-3; 7 bases are a match to TRBD1. This CDR3 region has 20 residues. The junction had 18 bases not matched to a gene; V was cut back by 4 bases and J by 0 bases. Germline CDR1 is SNHLY and CDR2 is FYNNEI. This CDR3 reads CASSVEWGDRQTDSGNTIYF. The CDR3 bases are TGTGCCAGCAGTGTCGAGTGGGGGGACAGACAGACGGACTCTGGAAACACCATATATTTT. Full variable domain (rest looked up from reference TRBV2 and TRBJ1-3): EPEVTQTPSHQVTQMGQEVILRCVPISNHLYFYWYRQILGQKVEFLVSFYNNEISEKSEIFDDQFSVERPDGSNFTLKIRSTKLEDSAMYFCASSVEWGDRQTDSGNTIYFGEGSWLTVV.

The chain employs TRBV13 and TRBJ1-1; D remains ambiguous. The V gene's germline CDR1 is PRHDT and CDR2 FYEKMQ (reference sequence). V lost 7 bases and J 1 base, leaving 7 bases between the germline ends. The CDR3 is made up of 12 amino acids. The CDR3 nucleotides are TGTGCCAGCACGGGGTGGAACACTGAAGCTTTCTTT. It codes for CASTGWNTEAFF.